Sequencing of this T cell receptor beta chain was carried out in a study of T cell repertoires in cytomegalovirus infection. Study-level information: Public TCR beta signatures provided an indication of both CMV infection and a matching HLA type. Study-wide findings and caveats: Of the TCR beta families, the public ones yielded a cumulative frequency that identified carriers of CMV plus the relevant HLA. HLA-C-restricted CMV-specific TCR beta clonotypes prevailed in the ex vivo response.

In the case of this clonotype: Its specificity is not known.

The germline gives CDR1 MNHEY, CDR2 SVGEGT. The CDR3 runs to 14 residues. V was pared by 5 bases and J by 1 base, with 2 bases of the junction left unmatched. TCRdb ran MiXCR on the reads and lists one entry per CDR3 protein. The sample shows around 490,000 distinct CDR3 sequences, more than 20% of them seen only once. The sequence derives from a human donor in good health (CMV status not recorded). Some clones in this sample may be carry-over from other donors' samples. The sequenced sample consisted of PBMCs. The chain has TRBV6-2 or TRBV6-3 and TRBJ1-5; 7 bases align to TRBD1. The CDR3 protein is CASSRDSSNQPQHF. In DNA, the CDR3 is TGTGCCAGCAGTCGGGACAGCAGCAATCAGCCCCAGCATTTT.